The 30 T cell receptor beta chains below come from one sample, sequenced in a study of blood T cell repertoires in COVID-19. Method: immunoSEQ multiplex PCR; TCRdb's copy keeps in-frame clones and lacks some. This sample has approximately 230,000 clones, with roughly 88% found just once. The sample comprised peripheral blood. Source of these receptors: a woman in her 30s with COVID-19, enrolled during active disease.

CDR3 sequence: CASSPTGGIRFTDTQYF. The CDR3 DNA sequence: TGTGCCAGCAGCCCGACAGGGGGGATAAGGTTCACAGATACGCAGTATTTT. The gene calls are TRBV9 and TRBJ2-3, with 9 bases aligning to TRBD1. The CDR3 runs to 17 residues. V lost 4 bases and J lost 2; bases outside the gene matches: 11. In germline, CDR1 is SGDLS, CDR2 YYNGEE.

The J gene is TRBJ1-1, the V gene TRBV7-2; maybe TRBD1 (5 bases). Germline V CDR1 and CDR2: SGHTA, FQGNSA. V was cut by 6 bases and J by 4 bases, with 12 bases left in between. The CDR3 has 13 residues. CDR3 region: CASRKSGGTEAFF. Written as DNA, the CDR3 is TGTGCCAGCAGAAAATCGGGGGGCACTGAAGCTTTCTTT.

This chain uses TRBV29-1 with TRBJ1-2, with D perhaps matching TRBD1 (6 bases). The CDR3 runs to 13 residues. Germline CDR1 is SQVTM and CDR2 is ANQGSEA. Trimming stripped 3 bases from V and 8 bases from J, with 16 bases between. The CDR3 nucleotides read TGCAGCGTTGATGATGGGGGCCGTCGGGGCTACACCTTC. This codes for CSVDDGGRRGYTF.

The chain joins TRBV5-4 to TRBJ1-2; 8 bases map to TRBD1. The CDR3 loop spans 14 amino acids. Germline CDR1 SGHNT, CDR2 YYREEE (reference sequence). V lost 4 bases and J lost 8; bases outside the gene matches: 10. The CDR3 coding sequence is TGTGCCAGCAGCAAGATCGACAGGGGCGACGGCTACACCTTC. Amino acid sequence: CASSKIDRGDGYTF.

The genes are TRBV2 and TRBJ1-1; a weak D match, TRBD1 (5 bases). Germline lookup yields CDR1 SNHLY and CDR2 FYNNEI. The CDR3 has 13 amino acids. Trimming took off 6 bases at V and 4 bases at J, with 12 bases between the two ends. The CDR3 DNA reads as TGTGCCAGCAGACACACCGGGGGCACTGAAGCTTTCTTT. As protein: CASRHTGGTEAFF.

The rearrangement joins TRBV11-2 to TRBJ2-3, with 13 bases lining up with TRBD2. The V and J ends lost 4 bases and 2 bases, in that order; junction bases with no gene match: 6. The CDR3 runs to 17 residues. CDR1 is SGHAT and CDR2 is FQNNGV in the germline V gene. CDR3 loop: CASSSYGLAGDTDTQYF. CDR3 DNA: TGTGCCAGCAGCTCCTACGGACTAGCGGGGGACACAGATACGCAGTATTTT.

The rearrangement links TRBV4-1 to TRBJ1-2, with TRBD1 matching 9 bases. Looked up from germline, CDR1 is MGHRA and CDR2 is YSYEKL. Trimming removed 2 bases from V and 7 bases from J; junction bases left unmatched: 8. There are 15 residues in the CDR3. The CDR3: CASSQSGTGWGGYTF. CDR3 nucleotides: TGCGCCAGCAGCCAAAGCGGGACAGGGTGGGGTGGCTACACCTTC.

The chain couples TRBV24-1 to TRBJ2-1; 10 nucleotides align to TRBD1. Germline values: CDR1 KGHDR, CDR2 SFDVKD. This CDR3 comprises 12 residues. V shed 10 bases, J shed 7 bases, and the junction held 3 bases outside the gene matches. CDR3 loop: CATRDRGNEQFF. CDR3 bases: TGTGCCACTAGGGACAGGGGTAATGAGCAGTTCTTC.

The chain uses TRBV19 and TRBJ1-5; D is ambiguous. The CDR3 is 12 amino acids. The germline V and J ends were trimmed by 1 base and 9 bases, with 7 bases remaining between them. Germline V gene lookup returns CDR1 LNHDA and CDR2 SQIVND (reference sequence). The CDR3 DNA reads TGTGCCAGTAGTATAGCCTCGCGGCCCCAGCATTTT. It is translated as CASSIASRPQHF.

The chain uses TRBV27 and TRBJ2-5; TRBD1 agrees at 8 bases. Germline V gives CDR1 MNHEY, CDR2 SMNVEV (reference sequence). CDR3 length: 14 residues. The J segment lost 5 bases and the V segment lost 7 bases, leaving 9 bases of the junction unmatched. In DNA, the CDR3 is TGTGCCAGCATGCCCAGGGGGCAGATTGAGACCCAGTACTTC. It codes for CASMPRGQIETQYF.

This chain uses TRBV5-1 with TRBJ2-2; 9 bases agree with TRBD2. CDR1 SGHRS and CDR2 YFSETQ come from the germline V gene. The CDR3 is made up of 14 amino acids. J gave up 5 bases and V 2 bases, and 1 base lay outside the gene matches. CDR3 protein: CASSFAGGTGELFF. CDR3 in DNA: TGCGCCAGCAGCTTCGCGGGGGGGACCGGGGAGCTGTTTTTT. The full variable domain, in which reference TRBV5-1 and TRBJ2-2 provide the parts outside the CDR3, is KAGVTQTPRYLIKTRGQQVTLSCSPISGHRSVSWYQQTPGQGLQFLFEYFSETQRNKGNFPGRFSGRQFSNSRSEMNVSTLELGDSALYLCASSFAGGTGELFFGEGSRLTVL.

A few counts support this clone. The V gene is TRBV7-8, the J gene TRBJ2-4, with D unclear. Germline loops: CDR1 SGHVS, CDR2 FQNEAQ. V was clipped by 5 bases and J by 5 bases, with 7 bases between them. The CDR3 loop spans 12 amino acids. The CDR3 sequence is CASSPGENIQYF. The CDR3 nucleotides read TGTGCCAGCAGCCCTGGAGAAAACATTCAGTACTTC.

This clone was detected a few times. Here the CDR3 DNA reads TGCAGCGTCGAGGGGAACACTGAAGCTTTCTTT. Its protein is CSVEGNTEAFF. J is TRBJ1-1 and V is TRBV29-1; D gene uncertain. The CDR3 runs 11 residues. With 6 bases removed from V and 1 base from J, the gap between germline ends came to 6 bases. Germline lookup yields CDR1 SQVTM and CDR2 ANQGSEA.

CDR3 nucleotide sequence: TGTGCCAGCAGCTCTCCGGGACTAGCGGCTAAAGGGGACAATGAGCAGTTCTTC. Protein: CASSSPGLAAKGDNEQFF. The chain recombines TRBV5-4 with TRBJ2-1, with TRBD2 matching over 11 bases. The V and J ends lost 3 bases and 5 bases, in that order; junction bases with no gene match: 13. Germline loops: CDR1 SGHNT, CDR2 YYREEE (reference sequence). The CDR3 contains 18 residues.

The gene calls are TRBV7-2 and TRBJ2-2; 9 bases are shared with TRBD2. The CDR3 consists of 16 residues. Germline CDR1 reads SGHTA; CDR2 reads FQGNSA. The V gene end was trimmed by 6 bases and the J gene end by 4 bases; junction bases not matched to a gene: 9. CDR3 nucleotides: TGTGCCAGCAGAGGAGCCCTAGCGGGATCCACCGGGGAGCTGTTTTTT. This translates into CASRGALAGSTGELFF.

The chain employs TRBV18 and TRBJ1-2; D possibly corresponds to TRBD1 (5 bases). The germline V and J ends were trimmed by 0 bases and 1 base, with 9 bases remaining between them. Germline CDR1 KGHSH, CDR2 LQKENI. The CDR3 spans 15 residues. The CDR3 sequence: CASSPPTGGNYGYTF. CDR3 nucleotides: TGTGCCAGCTCACCACCGACCGGGGGTAACTATGGCTACACCTTC.

The chain recombines TRBV18 with TRBJ1-4, with 8 nucleotides matching TRBD1. J gave up 2 bases and V 3 bases, and 8 bases lay outside the gene matches. This CDR3 is 17 amino acids long. CDR1 and CDR2 (germline): KGHSH, LQKENI. The CDR3 DNA reads as TGTGCCAGCTCACCCGAGGACAGGGTGCCGACTAATGAAAAACTGTTTTTT. Its protein product is CASSPEDRVPTNEKLFF.

The J gene is TRBJ2-5, the V gene TRBV7-2; D is possibly TRBD2 (5 bases). The V and J ends lost 6 bases and 5 bases respectively, with 16 bases between them. The germline CDR1 and CDR2 sequences are SGHTA and FQGNSA. This CDR3 has 14 amino acids. CDR3 coding DNA: TGTGCCAGCAGTTTAACCGACTATTTGGAGACCCAGTACTTC. This encodes CASSLTDYLETQYF.

The rearrangement uses TRBV5-1 and TRBJ1-2; D perhaps matches TRBD1 (5 bases). V lost 7 bases and J 2 bases, leaving 9 bases between the germline ends. Germline V gene lookup returns CDR1 SGHRS and CDR2 YFSETQ. The CDR3 length is 12 residues. CDR3 protein: CASGAGNYGYTF. CDR3 nucleotide sequence: TGCGCCAGCGGTGCAGGGAACTATGGCTACACCTTC.

The chain employs TRBV10-3 and TRBJ2-1; TRBD2 matches 9 bases. V gave up 2 bases and J gave up 7 bases; unmatched junction bases: 6. The CDR3 is 15 amino acids. Germline CDR1 reads ENHRY; CDR2 reads SYGVKD. This CDR3 is CAISEARGGPNEQFF. The CDR3, as DNA: TGTGCCATCAGTGAGGCGCGGGGGGGCCCGAATGAGCAGTTCTTC.

The CDR3 DNA reads as TGTGCCAGCAGCTCCCCCGCGGGGTCTTGGAACACTGAAGCTTTCTTT. It translates to CASSSPAGSWNTEAFF. This chain connects TRBV7-9 to TRBJ1-1; D is unclear. Germline CDR1 SEHNR, CDR2 FQNEAQ (reference sequence). The V and J ends lost 4 bases and 1 base respectively, with 16 bases between them. This CDR3 is built from 16 residues.

The chain uses TRBV4-1 and TRBJ1-2, with D possibly being TRBD1 (6 bases). Trimming shortened V by 1 base and J by 0 bases, and 9 bases separated the two germline ends. Germline V gives CDR1 MGHRA, CDR2 YSYEKL. The CDR3 sequence is 15 residues long. The CDR3 DNA sequence: TGCGCCAGCAGCCAAGGTCAGGGGTCTAACTATGGCTACACCTTC. Amino acids: CASSQGQGSNYGYTF.

This chain connects TRBV19 to TRBJ2-7; TRBD2 agrees at 7 bases. V gave up 3 bases and J gave up 0 bases; unmatched junction bases: 5. The CDR3 extends over 15 amino acids. Germline CDR1 LNHDA, CDR2 SQIVND (reference sequence). CDR3 amino acids: CASSMSGASSYEQYF. In DNA form, the CDR3 reads TGTGCCAGTAGTATGAGCGGGGCGAGCTCCTACGAGCAGTACTTC.

This clone was counted a single time. V usage is TRBV10-3 and J usage is TRBJ2-1; perhaps TRBD2 as D (5 bases). Germline CDR1 is ENHRY and CDR2 is SYGVKD. The CDR3 loop spans 15 amino acids. V lost 2 bases and J 8 bases, leaving 16 bases between the germline ends. CDR3 residues: CAISEGLVGVYEQFF. The DNA for the CDR3 is TGTGCCATCAGTGAGGGGCTAGTCGGGGTCTATGAGCAGTTCTTC.

This rearrangement joins TRBV28 to TRBJ1-5; tentative D call: TRBD1 (6 bases). Per germline, CDR1 MDHEN and CDR2 SYDVKM. Trimming removed 6 bases from V and 2 bases from J, with 14 bases in between. CDR3 size: 15 residues. CDR3 in amino acids: CASSSGARGNQPQHF. DNA of the CDR3: TGTGCCAGCAGCTCAGGGGCCCGGGGCAATCAGCCCCAGCATTTT.

The J gene is TRBJ1-2, the V gene TRBV7-9; D possibly corresponds to TRBD1 (5 bases). Germline V gene sequence: CDR1 SEHNR, CDR2 FQNEAQ (reference sequence). This CDR3 is 12 amino acids long. The ends were cut back, 6 bases at V and 7 bases at J, with 12 bases in the middle. The CDR3 here is CASSWEGFGYTF. The CDR3 nucleotides read TGTGCCAGCAGTTGGGAGGGGTTTGGCTACACCTTC.

The table lists this clone with a count of one. V is TRBV12-3 or TRBV12-4 and J is TRBJ2-1, with D tentatively TRBD1 (6 bases). CDR3 size: 13 residues. V was trimmed by 3 bases and J by 9 bases, leaving 12 bases between them. CDR3 in amino acids: CASSFWQGGEQFF. The CDR3 DNA reads as TGTGCCAGCAGTTTTTGGCAAGGGGGTGAGCAGTTCTTC.

The chain carries TRBV18 and TRBJ2-1; D perhaps matches TRBD1 (7 bases). CDR1 KGHSH and CDR2 LQKENI come from the germline V gene. The CDR3 loop spans 15 amino acids. Trimming shortened V by 5 bases and J by 3 bases, and 14 bases separated the two germline ends. CDR3 residues: CASSGGGGYYNEQFF. The CDR3 DNA reads TGTGCCAGCTCAGGAGGGGGCGGGTACTACAATGAGCAGTTCTTC.

This clone came up once. The chain joins TRBV7-9 to TRBJ2-1, with 7 bases lining up with TRBD2. Trimming cost V 0 bases and J 15 bases; bases outside gene matches: 5. Germline V CDR1 and CDR2: SEHNR, FQNEAQ (reference sequence). The CDR3 covers 12 residues. In nucleotides, the CDR3 is TGTGCCAGCAGCTTAGCGGGAGGGGTGTGGTTCTTC. Translation: CASSLAGGVWFF.

V gene TRBV18 combines with J gene TRBJ2-3, with 8 positions matching TRBD2. CDR3 length equals 19 residues. Trimming removed 3 bases from V and 2 bases from J; junction bases left unmatched: 16. The germline V gene has CDR1 KGHSH and CDR2 LQKENI. Here the CDR3 DNA reads TGTGCCAGCTCACCCGCTCCTAGGACTAGCACCTCCCACACAGATACGCAGTATTTT. Translating it yields CASSPAPRTSTSHTDTQYF.